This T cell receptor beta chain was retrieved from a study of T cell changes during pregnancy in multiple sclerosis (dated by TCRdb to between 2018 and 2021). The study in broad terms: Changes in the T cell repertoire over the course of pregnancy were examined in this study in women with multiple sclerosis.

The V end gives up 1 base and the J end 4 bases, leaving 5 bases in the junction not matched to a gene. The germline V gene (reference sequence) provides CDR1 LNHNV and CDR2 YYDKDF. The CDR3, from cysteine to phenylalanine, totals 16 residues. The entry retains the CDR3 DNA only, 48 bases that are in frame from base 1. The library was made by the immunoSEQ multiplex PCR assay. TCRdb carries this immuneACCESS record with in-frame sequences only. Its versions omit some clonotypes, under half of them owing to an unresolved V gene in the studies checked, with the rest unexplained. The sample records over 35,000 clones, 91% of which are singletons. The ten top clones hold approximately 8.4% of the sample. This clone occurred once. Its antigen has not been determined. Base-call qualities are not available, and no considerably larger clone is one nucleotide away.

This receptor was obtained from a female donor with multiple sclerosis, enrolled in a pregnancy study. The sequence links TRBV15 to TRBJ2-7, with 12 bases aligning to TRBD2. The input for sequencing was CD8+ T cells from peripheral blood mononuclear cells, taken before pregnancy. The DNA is TGTGCCACCAGCAGAGGCCTAGCGGGAGGGGGATACGAGCAGTACTTC. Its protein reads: CATSRGLAGGGYEQYF. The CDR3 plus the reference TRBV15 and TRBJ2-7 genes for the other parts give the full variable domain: DAMVIQNPRYQVTQFGKPVTLSCSQTLNHNVMYWYQQKSSQAPKLLFHYYDKDFNNEADTPDNFQSRRPNTSFCFLDIRSPGLGDTAMYLCATSRGLAGGGYEQYFGPGTRLTVT.